This TCR beta chain was observed in a study of identical twins. Trimming removed 7 bases from V and 4 bases from J, with 18 bases in between. The CDR3 has 15 amino acids. In germline, CDR1 is SGHVS, CDR2 FQNEAQ. Study-wide points: Potential partial confounding of zero-insertion analyses by invariant MAIT and iNKT cells was noted.

TCRdb reanalysed the 5' RACE reads using MiXCR and keeps one entry per CDR3 protein. The repertoire has fewer than 800,000 distinct CDR3 sequences, roughly 6.6% of them found once; the top ten carry roughly 1.5%. A word on this clonotype: The antigen remains unidentified.

This sample also appeared in a second study, on yellow fever vaccine responses in identical twins. That report adds: A vaccine T cell response that seemed partly convergent and partly personalized was reported in twins.

The clonotype originates from a woman in her late teens or twenties in good health. The sample taken for sequencing was PBMCs. V usage is TRBV7-8 and J usage is TRBJ2-3; D might be TRBD2 (7 bases). CDR3 amino acids: CASNRWGGAADTQYF. The CDR3 nucleotides are TGTGCCAGCAACCGTTGGGGGGGCGCGGCAGATACGCAGTATTTT.